This TCR beta chain was documented in a study of blood T cells in healthy people across ages. Germline V gene lookup returns CDR1 SNHLY and CDR2 FYNNEI. The CDR3 is 17 amino acids. This clonotype appeared once. The germline gene is not matched at one end of the junction; a read error may be the cause. Primers used in a second PCR of roughly 6 to 11 cycles were a sample-barcoded 5' primer and a J-beta primer mix. Each CDR3 protein gets one entry after TCRdb re-called the 5' RACE reads with MiXCR. The repertoire has about 1.8 million distinct CDR3 sequences, around 50% of them found once; the top ten carry around 2.1%.

The gene calls are TRBV2 and TRBJ2-3, with 8 bases fitting TRBD2. The receptor's source is a woman aged 40 to 50 in good health. The sample taken for sequencing was blood. CDR3 nucleotide sequence: TGTGCCAGCGGTGATGTTCGACTAGCGAGGACATCAGATACGCAGTATTTT. It yields the protein CASGDVRLARTSDTQYF. Full variable domain (outside the CDR3, taken from reference TRBV2 and TRBJ2-3): EPEVTQTPSHQVTQMGQEVILRCVPISNHLYFYWYRQILGQKVEFLVSFYNNEISEKSEIFDDQFSVERPDGSNFTLKIRSTKLEDSAMYFCASGDVRLARTSDTQYFGPGTRLTVL.